Sequencing of this T cell receptor (beta chain) was carried out in a study of blood T cell repertoires in COVID-19. Profiling relied on immunoSEQ multiplex PCR, and the TCRdb table lists in-frame clones only, not all of them. Of approximately 270,000 clones in the sample, approximately 88% were seen once. The CDR3 length is 14 residues. The V gene lost 5 bases and the J gene lost 2 bases, with 12 bases spanning the gap. CDR1 and CDR2 (germline): SGHDN, FVKESK. The specimen was peripheral blood. The receptor was isolated from a woman between 25 and 40 years old with COVID-19, enrolled during active disease. The chain links TRBV14 to TRBJ1-1; D perhaps matches TRBD1 (6 bases). The CDR3 DNA reads TGTGCCAGCAGCTTCAGGGGATTCAACACTGAAGCTTTCTTT. This encodes CASSFRGFNTEAFF.